The rows below give T cell receptor beta chains drawn from one sample of a study of blood T cell repertoires in COVID-19. Generated by immunoSEQ multiplex PCR, the TCRdb table keeps only in-frame clones and is missing some. This sample has approximately 170,000 clones; roughly 85% occur once, and the top ten carry 15% to 20%. The specimen was PBMCs or T cells enriched from blood (not recorded which). The receptors were sampled from a woman in her 70s in a cohort exposed to, infected with or recovered from COVID-19 (not recorded which). Each CDR3 is given with its conserved first and last residue. The D gene is left open where the match is weak. The listing skips clone size in some rows; elsewhere it reads once, few, many or a size class.

j_gene: TRBJ2-4
v_gene: TRBV28
d_gene: -
abundance: once
CDR3nt: TGTGCCAGCAGTTCCGGACAGATAGCCAAAAACATTCAGTACTTC
CDR3aa: CASSSGQIAKNIQYF

j_gene: TRBJ2-1
v_gene: TRBV7-2
d_gene: TRBD2
abundance: -
CDR3nt: TGTGCCAGCCGAAGGACTAGCGGCTACAATGAGCAGTTCTTC
CDR3aa: CASRRTSGYNEQFF

j_gene: TRBJ2-3
v_gene: TRBV7-3
d_gene: -
abundance: once
CDR3nt: TGTGCCAGCAGCTCCGGACTCCCAGATACGCAGTATTTT
CDR3aa: CASSSGLPDTQYF

j_gene: TRBJ2-7
v_gene: TRBV30
d_gene: -
abundance: -
CDR3nt: TGTGCCTGGAGTGTCATGTACGAGCAGTACTTC
CDR3aa: CAWSVMYEQYF

j_gene: TRBJ1-2
v_gene: TRBV28
d_gene: -
abundance: -
CDR3nt: TGTGCCAGCAACTTCGTAAAGAGTTACTATGGCTACACCTTC
CDR3aa: CASNFVKSYYGYTF

j_gene: TRBJ1-6
v_gene: TRBV6-5
d_gene: -
abundance: -
CDR3nt: TGTGCCAGCAGTTACTCGCGAAGTTACTATAATTCACCCCTCCACTTT
CDR3aa: CASSYSRSYYNSPLHF

j_gene: TRBJ2-2
v_gene: TRBV3-1/TRBV3-2
d_gene: TRBD2
abundance: -
CDR3nt: TGTGCCAGCAGCCAGGCCGGGACTACGGGGGAGCTGTTTTTT
CDR3aa: CASSQAGTTGELFF

j_gene: TRBJ2-7
v_gene: TRBV5-4
d_gene: TRBD2
abundance: -
CDR3nt: TGTGCCAGCAGCTTGGCGGCGGGAGTCTACGAGCAGTACTTC
CDR3aa: CASSLAAGVYEQYF

j_gene: TRBJ2-1
v_gene: TRBV7-9
d_gene: TRBD2
abundance: -
CDR3nt: TGTGCCAGCAGCTTCTCTGCAGCGGGAGGTTACAATGAGCAGTTCTTC
CDR3aa: CASSFSAAGGYNEQFF

j_gene: TRBJ2-7
v_gene: TRBV29-1
d_gene: TRBD1
abundance: few
CDR3nt: TGCAGCGCCTCCCCGGGACAGGTGGGGGGAGAGCAGTACTTC
CDR3aa: CSASPGQVGGEQYF

j_gene: TRBJ2-1
v_gene: TRBV18
d_gene: TRBD2
abundance: -
CDR3nt: TGTGCCAGCTCACCGACAGCGGGAGTAAAGCATGAGCAGTTCTTC
CDR3aa: CASSPTAGVKHEQFF

j_gene: TRBJ2-1
v_gene: TRBV24-1
d_gene: TRBD2
abundance: -
CDR3nt: TGTGCCACCAGTGATCCTAGCGGGGGATCCTACAATGAGCAGTTCTTC
CDR3aa: CATSDPSGGSYNEQFF

j_gene: TRBJ2-2
v_gene: TRBV5-1
d_gene: TRBD1
abundance: -
CDR3nt: TGCGCCAGCAGCTTGAGACAGGGTGGCACCGGGGAGCTGTTTTTT
CDR3aa: CASSLRQGGTGELFF

j_gene: TRBJ1-5
v_gene: TRBV2
d_gene: -
abundance: few
CDR3nt: TGTGCCAGCAGTGACAGGAACTCCGCTCAGCCCCAGCATTTT
CDR3aa: CASSDRNSAQPQHF

j_gene: TRBJ2-7
v_gene: TRBV9
d_gene: -
abundance: -
CDR3nt: TGTGCCAGCAGCTTACAACAGGGTTACGAGCAGTACTTC
CDR3aa: CASSLQQGYEQYF

j_gene: TRBJ1-3
v_gene: TRBV7-9
d_gene: -
abundance: -
CDR3nt: TGTGCCAGCAACATGCAAGGGGGAGGAAACACCATATATTTT
CDR3aa: CASNMQGGGNTIYF

j_gene: TRBJ1-3
v_gene: TRBV27
d_gene: -
abundance: -
CDR3nt: TGTGCCAGCAGCCAGGCCCCACACGCCAGCTCTGGAAACACCATATATTTT
CDR3aa: CASSQAPHASSGNTIYF

j_gene: TRBJ1-2
v_gene: TRBV9
d_gene: TRBD1
abundance: -
CDR3nt: TGTGCCAGCAGGGGGAACAGGGGCCTCTATGGCTACACCTTC
CDR3aa: CASRGNRGLYGYTF

j_gene: TRBJ2-5
v_gene: TRBV6-5
d_gene: -
abundance: -
CDR3nt: TGTGCCAGCAGTTATCAGGGGAGGGCGGAGACCCAGTACTTC
CDR3aa: CASSYQGRAETQYF

j_gene: TRBJ1-1
v_gene: TRBV11-3
d_gene: -
abundance: -
CDR3nt: TGTGCCAGCAGCCCTGGGGGGTCCGTGAACACTGAAGCTTTCTTT
CDR3aa: CASSPGGSVNTEAFF

j_gene: TRBJ1-2
v_gene: TRBV28
d_gene: -
abundance: -
CDR3nt: TGTGCCAGCAGTATACAGGGAAACGGCTACACCTTC
CDR3aa: CASSIQGNGYTF